Sequencing of this T cell receptor beta chain was carried out in a study of response to subunit inactivated influenza vaccine. V trimming: 6 bases; J trimming: 7 bases; junction bases outside the gene matches: 5. Germline values: CDR1 SGHAT, CDR2 FQNNGV. CDR3 length equals 14 residues. TCRdb called the RT-PCR reads again in MiXCR, with one record for every CDR3 protein. Of 500,000 to 600,000 distinct CDR3 sequences in the sample, 7.6% are singletons; the top ten hold 10% to 15%. The sample here was PBMCs from blood, taken 23 months after vaccination. The clonotype was recovered from a man aged 50 to 75 who received an inactivated influenza vaccine. The J gene is TRBJ2-4, the V gene TRBV11-2; 11 positions match TRBD1. The CDR3 nucleotides read TGTGCCAGCAGTTATCGGACAGGGGGCAACATTCAGTACTTC. Its translation: CASSYRTGGNIQYF.